The 8 T cell receptor beta chains below were found in one sample sequenced in a study of cytomegalovirus exposure and HLA in healthy donors. PCR was performed using 60 Vbeta and 13 Jbeta primers. Assay used: immunoSEQ multiplex PCR; TCRdb lists only in-frame clones, some missing. This sample has 90,000 to 150,000 clones, with about 70% found just once. What was sequenced was PBMCs. The receptors shown here come from a human donor in good health.

The chain recombines TRBV5-1 with TRBJ1-1; 11 bases map to TRBD1. Germline trimming cut 4 bases from V and 6 bases from J; bases unmatched to any gene: 5. The CDR3 loop spans 14 amino acids. Germline assignment: CDR1 SGHRS and CDR2 YFSETQ. CDR3 residues: CASSLRTGGAEAFF. In nucleotides, the CDR3 is TGCGCCAGCAGCCTACGGACAGGGGGCGCTGAAGCTTTCTTT.

The CDR3 region has the DNA TGTGCCAGTAGTATTCCCAGGGGAAACAATGAGCAGTTCTTC. Its translation: CASSIPRGNNEQFF. The chain is built from TRBV19 and TRBJ2-1; maybe TRBD1 (6 bases). The CDR3 has 14 amino acids. V was trimmed by 3 bases and J by 5 bases, leaving 11 bases between them. Germline lookup yields CDR1 LNHDA and CDR2 SQIVND (reference sequence).

J is TRBJ2-7 and V is TRBV2, with 13 positions matching TRBD2. J lost 3 bases, V lost 8 bases, and 10 bases had no gene match. The V gene's germline CDR1 is SNHLY and CDR2 FYNNEI. CDR3 length equals 16 residues. The CDR3 DNA reads as TGTGCCAGCGCAGGACTAGCGGGAGATGGGGGCTACGAGCAGTACTTC. Translating it yields CASAGLAGDGGYEQYF. Full variable domain (missing parts from reference TRBV2 and TRBJ2-7): EPEVTQTPSHQVTQMGQEVILRCVPISNHLYFYWYRQILGQKVEFLVSFYNNEISEKSEIFDDQFSVERPDGSNFTLKIRSTKLEDSAMYFCASAGLAGDGGYEQYFGPGTRLTVT.

The chain employs TRBV5-1 and TRBJ2-6, with 7 bases identical to TRBD2. The CDR3 has 18 amino acids. Trimming took 3 bases from V and 0 from J; bases not matched to a gene: 9. CDR1 and CDR2 (germline): SGHRS, YFSETQ. The CDR3 protein is CASSWGGDGFSGANVLTF. DNA for the CDR3: TGCGCCAGCAGCTGGGGAGGGGACGGATTCTCTGGGGCCAACGTCCTGACTTTC. The entire variable domain, with the rest obtained from reference TRBV5-1 and TRBJ2-6, is as follows: KAGVTQTPRYLIKTRGQQVTLSCSPISGHRSVSWYQQTPGQGLQFLFEYFSETQRNKGNFPGRFSGRQFSNSRSEMNVSTLELGDSALYLCASSWGGDGFSGANVLTFGAGSRLTVL.

The chain uses TRBV30 and TRBJ2-7, with TRBD1 matching 7 bases. V gave up 3 bases and J gave up 3 bases; unmatched junction bases: 5. From germline, CDR1 is GTSNPN and CDR2 SVGIG (reference sequence). The CDR3 totals 13 residues. In nucleotides, the CDR3 is TGTGCCTGGAGCGGGGACAGTGACTACGAGCAGTACTTC. This codes for CAWSGDSDYEQYF.

This clone was detected only once. This chain links TRBV7-2 with TRBJ2-5, with D possibly TRBD2 on 5 matching bases. The CDR3 contains 19 residues. The germline V gene encodes CDR1 SGHTA and CDR2 FQGNSA. Trimming took off 5 bases at V and 5 bases at J, with 30 bases between the two ends. CDR3 protein: CASSSPESEGQANWETQYF. The CDR3 region has the DNA TGTGCCAGCAGCAGCCCGGAGAGTGAGGGCCAGGCCAACTGGGAGACCCAGTACTTC.

This clone was detected only a few times. The genes are TRBV19 and TRBJ1-4; 9 bases fit TRBD1. The germline V gene encodes CDR1 LNHDA and CDR2 SQIVND (reference sequence). The V segment lost 6 bases and the J segment 7 bases; nucleotides outside the gene matches: 9. CDR3 size: 15 residues. CDR3 amino acids: CASRSVTGGGEKLFF. The CDR3, as DNA: TGTGCCAGTAGGAGCGTTACAGGGGGCGGTGAAAAACTGTTTTTT.

The chain joins TRBV5-1 to TRBJ2-7; 11 bases fit TRBD1. Germline V gene sequence: CDR1 SGHRS, CDR2 YFSETQ. This CDR3 spans 14 amino acids. The J segment lost 5 bases and the V segment lost 4 bases, leaving 5 bases of the junction unmatched. CDR3 amino acids: CASSPWDRGDEQYF. CDR3 in DNA: TGCGCCAGCAGCCCATGGGACAGGGGGGACGAGCAGTACTTC.